The rows below give T cell receptor beta chains drawn from one sample of a study of cytomegalovirus exposure and HLA in healthy donors. TCRdb's copy holds only in-frame clones and misses some; the assay was immunoSEQ multiplex PCR. Of 200,000 to 250,000 clones in the sample, approximately 80% were seen once. The specimen was PBMCs. These receptors were collected from a boy between 2 and 10 years old in good health and CMV-seronegative. Both conserved end residues are part of each CDR3. D genes are given only for firm matches. Clone size is shown for a subset of rows, as once, few, many or a class of expanded clone.

j_call: TRBJ1-1
clone_size: -
d_call: -
v_call: TRBV4-1
cdr3_aa: CASSPRGGDNTEAFF
cdr3_nt: TGCGCCAGCAGCCCTCGGGGGGGGGACAACACTGAAGCTTTCTTT

j_call: TRBJ2-7
clone_size: -
d_call: -
v_call: TRBV10-3
cdr3_aa: CAISPDNYEQYF
cdr3_nt: TGTGCCATCAGTCCCGACAATTACGAGCAGTACTTC

j_call: TRBJ2-7
clone_size: -
d_call: TRBD2
v_call: TRBV6-5
cdr3_aa: CASGLAGGPGYF
cdr3_nt: TGTGCCAGCGGATTAGCGGGAGGGCCGGGGTACTTC

j_call: TRBJ1-2
clone_size: -
d_call: -
v_call: TRBV5-4
cdr3_aa: CASSLWGGVGTF
cdr3_nt: TGTGCCAGCAGCTTGTGGGGAGGGGTAGGCACCTTC

j_call: TRBJ2-7
clone_size: -
d_call: TRBD2
v_call: TRBV2
cdr3_aa: CASSEPAGPNYEQYF
cdr3_nt: TGTGCCAGCAGTGAACCAGCGGGACCCAACTACGAGCAGTACTTC

j_call: TRBJ2-3
clone_size: once
d_call: TRBD2
v_call: TRBV13
cdr3_aa: CASSPERGAVADTQYF
cdr3_nt: TGTGCCAGCAGCCCGGAGCGGGGGGCGGTCGCAGATACGCAGTATTTT

j_call: TRBJ2-1
clone_size: -
d_call: TRBD2
v_call: TRBV6-5
cdr3_aa: CASRQGLVGNEQFF
cdr3_nt: TGTGCCAGCAGACAGGGACTAGTTGGGAATGAGCAGTTCTTC

j_call: TRBJ2-7
clone_size: -
d_call: TRBD2
v_call: TRBV5-1
cdr3_aa: CASSRRSGASQYEQYF
cdr3_nt: TGCGCCAGCAGCCGCCGGAGCGGGGCAAGTCAATATGAGCAGTACTTC

j_call: TRBJ1-2
clone_size: -
d_call: TRBD1
v_call: TRBV6-1
cdr3_aa: CASSADRVYGYTF
cdr3_nt: TGTGCCAGCAGCGCAGACAGGGTATATGGCTACACCTTC

j_call: TRBJ2-1
clone_size: -
d_call: -
v_call: TRBV6-4
cdr3_aa: CASSEGGTDYNEQFF
cdr3_nt: TGTGCCAGCAGCGAAGGAGGGACTGACTACAATGAGCAGTTCTTC

j_call: TRBJ2-6
clone_size: once
d_call: TRBD1
v_call: TRBV5-4
cdr3_aa: CASSWGQVSGANVLTF
cdr3_nt: TGTGCCAGCAGCTGGGGACAGGTCTCTGGGGCCAACGTCCTGACTTTC

j_call: TRBJ1-1
clone_size: -
d_call: -
v_call: TRBV29-1
cdr3_aa: CSVVSVLGTEAFF
cdr3_nt: TGCAGCGTTGTTAGCGTATTAGGCACTGAAGCTTTCTTT

j_call: TRBJ1-1
clone_size: -
d_call: -
v_call: TRBV29-1
cdr3_aa: CSVEDGQNTEAFF
cdr3_nt: TGCAGCGTTGAAGACGGACAGAACACTGAAGCTTTCTTT

j_call: TRBJ2-3
clone_size: -
d_call: -
v_call: TRBV5-4
cdr3_aa: CASSFGTMSDTQYF
cdr3_nt: TGTGCCAGCAGCTTCGGAACTATGTCCGATACGCAGTATTTT

j_call: TRBJ1-2
clone_size: -
d_call: -
v_call: TRBV29-1
cdr3_aa: CSVVGRSGGYTF
cdr3_nt: TGCAGCGTTGTGGGCAGGTCTGGCGGCTACACCTTC

j_call: TRBJ1-5
clone_size: -
d_call: -
v_call: TRBV5-1
cdr3_aa: CASSPSGNQPQHF
cdr3_nt: TGCGCCAGCAGCCCCTCGGGCAATCAGCCCCAGCATTTT

j_call: TRBJ2-1
clone_size: -
d_call: -
v_call: TRBV10-3
cdr3_aa: CAISEAKIYNEQFF
cdr3_nt: TGTGCCATCAGTGAGGCTAAAATCTACAATGAGCAGTTCTTC

j_call: TRBJ2-7
clone_size: -
d_call: TRBD2
v_call: TRBV7-2
cdr3_aa: CASSSGGAYEQYF
cdr3_nt: TGTGCCAGCAGCTCGGGGGGGGCCTACGAGCAGTACTTC

j_call: TRBJ1-2
clone_size: once
d_call: -
v_call: TRBV7-9
cdr3_aa: CASSLLGQQGGSSAGYTF
cdr3_nt: TGTGCCAGCAGCTTATTGGGTCAACAGGGAGGGTCCTCCGCTGGCTACACCTTC

j_call: TRBJ1-2
clone_size: -
d_call: TRBD1
v_call: TRBV29-1
cdr3_aa: CSVVGQGAGGYTF
cdr3_nt: TGCAGCGTTGTCGGACAGGGGGCAGGTGGCTACACCTTC

j_call: TRBJ1-1
clone_size: once
d_call: -
v_call: TRBV5-4
cdr3_aa: CASSLGWGVNTEAFF
cdr3_nt: TGTGCCAGCAGCTTGGGCTGGGGGGTGAACACTGAAGCTTTCTTT

j_call: TRBJ1-1
clone_size: -
d_call: -
v_call: TRBV5-6
cdr3_aa: CASNQGGEEAFF
cdr3_nt: TGTGCCAGCAATCAGGGAGGGGAAGAAGCTTTCTTT

j_call: TRBJ1-1
clone_size: few
d_call: -
v_call: TRBV15
cdr3_aa: CATSNHGRAEAFF
cdr3_nt: TGTGCCACCAGCAATCACGGGCGGGCTGAAGCTTTCTTT

j_call: TRBJ2-1
clone_size: -
d_call: TRBD2
v_call: TRBV7-6
cdr3_aa: CASSSGLARHNEQFF
cdr3_nt: TGTGCCAGCAGCTCGGGACTAGCGAGACACAATGAGCAGTTCTTC

j_call: TRBJ1-2
clone_size: -
d_call: -
v_call: TRBV30
cdr3_aa: CAWSPGGDGYTF
cdr3_nt: TGTGCCTGGAGCCCTGGGGGCGACGGCTACACCTTC

j_call: TRBJ1-2
clone_size: -
d_call: -
v_call: TRBV6-5
cdr3_aa: CASSSGVYGYTF
cdr3_nt: TGTGCCAGCAGTTCAGGGGTATACGGCTACACCTTC

j_call: TRBJ2-1
clone_size: once
d_call: TRBD2
v_call: TRBV5-4
cdr3_aa: CASSTRTSGAYNEQFF
cdr3_nt: TGTGCCAGCAGCACCCGGACTAGCGGGGCCTACAATGAGCAGTTCTTC